This TCR beta chain was identified during a study of blood T cells in healthy people across ages. Study-wide context: About one barcoded beta molecule per two T cells was captured by template switching.

The authors ran a second PCR of roughly 6 to 12 cycles using a sample-barcoded 5' primer and a J-beta primer mix. MiXCR was run by TCRdb on the 5' RACE reads, yielding one entry per CDR3 protein. This table has approximately 680,000 distinct CDR3 sequences, about 30% appearing once. The CDR3 has 15 residues. CDR1 is SGHRS and CDR2 is YFSETQ in the germline V gene. This clonotype was counted between two and nine times. Being one base from a much bigger clone, this may be a read error. Researchers collected about 10 milliliters of peripheral blood from every single donor. Researchers report isolating at least 7 million PBMCs per sample.

The specimen sequenced was blood. The receptor was isolated from a woman aged 80 or over in good health. The chain carries TRBV5-1 and TRBJ1-2; D is uncertain. In DNA form, the CDR3 reads TGCGCCAGCAGCTTGACGGCACGGCGGAATGATGGCCACACCTTC. It specifies CASSLTARRNDGHTF.